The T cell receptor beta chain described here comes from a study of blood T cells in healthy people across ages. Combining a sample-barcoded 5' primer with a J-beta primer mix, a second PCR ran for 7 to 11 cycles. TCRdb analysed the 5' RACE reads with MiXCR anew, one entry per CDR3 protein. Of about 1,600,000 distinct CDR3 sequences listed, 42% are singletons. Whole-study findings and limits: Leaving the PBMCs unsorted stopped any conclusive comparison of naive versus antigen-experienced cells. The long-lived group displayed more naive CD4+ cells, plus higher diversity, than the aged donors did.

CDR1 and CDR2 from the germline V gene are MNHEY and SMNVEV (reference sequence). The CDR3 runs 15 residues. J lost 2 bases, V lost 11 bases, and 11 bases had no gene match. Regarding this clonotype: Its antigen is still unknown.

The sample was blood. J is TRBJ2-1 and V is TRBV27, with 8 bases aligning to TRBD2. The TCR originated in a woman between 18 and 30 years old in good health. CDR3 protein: CASLPLSGTYNEQFF. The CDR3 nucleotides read TGTGCCTCCTTACCCCTTAGCGGGACCTACAATGAGCAGTTCTTC.